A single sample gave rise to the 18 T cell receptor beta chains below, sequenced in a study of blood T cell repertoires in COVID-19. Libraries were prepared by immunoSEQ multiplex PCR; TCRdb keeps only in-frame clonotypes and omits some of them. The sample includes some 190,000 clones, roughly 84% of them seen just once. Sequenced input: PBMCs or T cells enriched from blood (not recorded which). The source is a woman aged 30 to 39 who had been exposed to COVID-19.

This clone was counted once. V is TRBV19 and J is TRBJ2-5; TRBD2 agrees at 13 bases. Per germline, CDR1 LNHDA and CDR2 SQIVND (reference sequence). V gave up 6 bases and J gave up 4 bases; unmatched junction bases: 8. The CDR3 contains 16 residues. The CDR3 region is CASSVPGLAGPETQYF. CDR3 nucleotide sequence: TGTGCCAGTAGCGTACCGGGACTAGCGGGGCCAGAGACCCAGTACTTC.

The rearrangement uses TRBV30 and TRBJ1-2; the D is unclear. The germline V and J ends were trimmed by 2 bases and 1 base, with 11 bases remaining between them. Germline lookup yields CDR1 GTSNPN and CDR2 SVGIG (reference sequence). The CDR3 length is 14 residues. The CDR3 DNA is TGTGCCTGGAGTTGGGTCAGGCTTAACTATGGCTACACCTTC. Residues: CAWSWVRLNYGYTF.

The chain's CDR3 is CASSYFIGDYGYTF. The CDR3 DNA reads TGTGCCAGCAGTTACTTCATCGGTGACTATGGCTACACCTTC. V is TRBV6-5 and J is TRBJ1-2; D unclear. Germline values: CDR1 MNHEY, CDR2 SVGAGI. The CDR3 contains 14 residues. Trimming shortened V by 1 base and J by 3 bases, and 9 bases separated the two germline ends.

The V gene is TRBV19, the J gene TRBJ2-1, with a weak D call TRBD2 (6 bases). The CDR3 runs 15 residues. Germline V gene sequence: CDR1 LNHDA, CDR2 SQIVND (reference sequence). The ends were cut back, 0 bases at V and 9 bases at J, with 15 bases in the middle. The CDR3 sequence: CASSIDPGGAGEQFF. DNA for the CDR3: TGTGCCAGTAGTATAGACCCAGGAGGGGCCGGTGAGCAGTTCTTC.

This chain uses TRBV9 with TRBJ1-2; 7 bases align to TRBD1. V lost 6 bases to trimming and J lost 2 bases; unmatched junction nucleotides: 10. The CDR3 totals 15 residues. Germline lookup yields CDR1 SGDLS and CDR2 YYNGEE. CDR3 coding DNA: TGTGCCAGCACTAGTGGGGGACAGACCAACTATGGCTACACCTTC. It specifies CASTSGGQTNYGYTF.

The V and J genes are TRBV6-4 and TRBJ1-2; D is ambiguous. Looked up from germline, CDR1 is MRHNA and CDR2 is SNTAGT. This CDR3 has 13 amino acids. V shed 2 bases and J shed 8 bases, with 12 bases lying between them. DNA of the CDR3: TGTGCCAGCAGTGACGAATCCCAGCGGGGCTACACCTTC. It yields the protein CASSDESQRGYTF.

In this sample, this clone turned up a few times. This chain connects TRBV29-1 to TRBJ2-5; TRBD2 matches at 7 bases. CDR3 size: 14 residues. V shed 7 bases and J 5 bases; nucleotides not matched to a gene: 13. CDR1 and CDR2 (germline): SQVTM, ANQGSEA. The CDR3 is CSGQGRGGGETQYF. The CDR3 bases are TGCAGCGGGCAAGGGCGGGGCGGGGGTGAGACCCAGTACTTC.

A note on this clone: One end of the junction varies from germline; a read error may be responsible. The CDR3 is CASSKERGMGTGELFF. The CDR3 region has the DNA TGCGCCAGCAGCAAAGAAAGGGGGATGGGAACCGGGGAGCTGTTTTTT. The J gene is TRBJ2-2, the V gene TRBV4-3; perhaps TRBD1 as D (6 bases). The CDR3 has 16 amino acids. Germline V CDR1 and CDR2: LGHNA, YSLEER.

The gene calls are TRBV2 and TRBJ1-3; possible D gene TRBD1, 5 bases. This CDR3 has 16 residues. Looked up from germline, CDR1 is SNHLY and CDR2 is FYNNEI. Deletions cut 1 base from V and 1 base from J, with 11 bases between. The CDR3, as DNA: TGTGCCAGCAGTGAAGGCGGGGGATGGTCTGGAAACACCATATATTTT. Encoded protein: CASSEGGGWSGNTIYF.

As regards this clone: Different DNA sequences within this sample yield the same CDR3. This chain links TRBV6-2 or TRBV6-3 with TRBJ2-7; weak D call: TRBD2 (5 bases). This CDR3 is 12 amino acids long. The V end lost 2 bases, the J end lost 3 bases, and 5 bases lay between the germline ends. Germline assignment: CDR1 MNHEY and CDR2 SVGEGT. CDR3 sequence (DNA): TGTGCCAGCAGTTACCGGGACTACGAGCAGTACTTC. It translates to CASSYRDYEQYF.

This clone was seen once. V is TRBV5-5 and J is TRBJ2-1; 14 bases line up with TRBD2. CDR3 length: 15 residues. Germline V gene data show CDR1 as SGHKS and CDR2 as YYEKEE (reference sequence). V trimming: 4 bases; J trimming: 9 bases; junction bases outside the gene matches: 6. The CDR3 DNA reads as TGTGCCAGCAGCCGAGGACTAGCGGGGGGTTTTGAGCAGTTCTTC. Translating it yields CASSRGLAGGFEQFF.

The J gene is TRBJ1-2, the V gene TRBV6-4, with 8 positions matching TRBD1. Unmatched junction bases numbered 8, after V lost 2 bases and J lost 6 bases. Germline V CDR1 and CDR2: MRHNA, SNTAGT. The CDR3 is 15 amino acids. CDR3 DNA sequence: TGTGCCAGCAGTGACCTGCCCAGGGGGCTCGATGGCTACACCTTC. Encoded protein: CASSDLPRGLDGYTF.

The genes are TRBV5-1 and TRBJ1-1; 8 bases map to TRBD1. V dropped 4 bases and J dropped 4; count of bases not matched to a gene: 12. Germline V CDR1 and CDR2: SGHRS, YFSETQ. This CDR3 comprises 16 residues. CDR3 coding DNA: TGCGCCAGCAGCCATAATGACAGGGGTTGGGGCACTGAAGCTTTCTTT. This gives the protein CASSHNDRGWGTEAFF.

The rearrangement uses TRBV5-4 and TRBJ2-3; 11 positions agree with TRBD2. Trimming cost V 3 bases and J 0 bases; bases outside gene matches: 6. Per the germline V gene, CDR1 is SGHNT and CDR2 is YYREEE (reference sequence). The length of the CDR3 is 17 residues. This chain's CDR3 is CASSSGTSGTSTDTQYF. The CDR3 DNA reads TGTGCCAGCAGCTCCGGGACTAGCGGAACTAGCACAGATACGCAGTATTTT.

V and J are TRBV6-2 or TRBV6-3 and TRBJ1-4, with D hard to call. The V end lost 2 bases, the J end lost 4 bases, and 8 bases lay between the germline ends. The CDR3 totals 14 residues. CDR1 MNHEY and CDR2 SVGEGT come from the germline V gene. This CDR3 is CASSYDYVNEKLFF. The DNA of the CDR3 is TGTGCCAGCAGTTACGACTACGTTAATGAAAAACTGTTTTTT.

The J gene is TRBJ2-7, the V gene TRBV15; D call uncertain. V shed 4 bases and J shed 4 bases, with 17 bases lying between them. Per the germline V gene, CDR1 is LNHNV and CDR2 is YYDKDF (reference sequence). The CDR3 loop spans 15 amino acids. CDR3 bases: TGTGCCACCAGCAACCCCGAGTTAAGCCTATACGAGCAGTACTTC. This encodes CATSNPELSLYEQYF.

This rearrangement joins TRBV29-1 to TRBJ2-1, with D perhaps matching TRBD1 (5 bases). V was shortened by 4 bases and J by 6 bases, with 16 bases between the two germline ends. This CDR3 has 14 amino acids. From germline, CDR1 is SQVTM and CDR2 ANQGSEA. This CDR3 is CSVVGRVVFNEQFF. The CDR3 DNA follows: TGCAGCGTTGTGGGCAGGGTAGTTTTCAATGAGCAGTTCTTC.

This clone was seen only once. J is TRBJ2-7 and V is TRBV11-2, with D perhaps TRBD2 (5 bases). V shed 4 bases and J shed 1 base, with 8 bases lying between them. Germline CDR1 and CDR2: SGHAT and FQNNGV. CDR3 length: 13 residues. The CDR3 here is CASSSGKSYEQYF. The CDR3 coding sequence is TGTGCCAGCAGCTCCGGGAAATCCTACGAGCAGTACTTC.